The 12 T cell receptor beta chains reported below all come from one sample, sequenced in a study of cytomegalovirus exposure and HLA in healthy donors. The PCR ran on 60 Vbeta and 13 Jbeta primers. Using immunoSEQ multiplex PCR, the repertoire was profiled, and TCRdb retains in-frame clones only, with some absent. The data show about 110,000 clones, roughly 70% seen once. Sequenced material: PBMCs. The receptors originated from a man aged 40-49 years in good health and CMV-seronegative.

V is TRBV4-3 and J is TRBJ2-5; TRBD1 matches 8 bases. Germline assignment: CDR1 LGHNA and CDR2 YSLEER. CDR3 length: 16 residues. With 4 bases clipped from V and 2 bases from J, the junction kept 9 bases outside the gene matches. CDR3 amino acids: CASSPGTGEMQETQYF. The CDR3 nucleotides read TGCGCCAGCAGCCCCGGGACAGGAGAAATGCAAGAGACCCAGTACTTC.

The chain links TRBV29-1 to TRBJ1-2; TRBD1 matches 7 bases. Germline V gene data show CDR1 as SQVTM and CDR2 as ANQGSEA. The CDR3 is 17 amino acids. Unmatched junction bases numbered 20, after V lost 5 bases and J lost 5 bases. DNA for the CDR3: TGCAGCGTTCCCCAACGGTCGAAAACAGGGGTAGGATATGGCTACACCTTC. It specifies CSVPQRSKTGVGYGYTF.

This clone has just a few counts. CDR3 nucleotide sequence: TGTGCCAGCCGGTATCGGGGGGCTAACACTGAAGCTTTCTTT. Amino acids: CASRYRGANTEAFF. This chain uses TRBV5-5 with TRBJ1-1; a weak D match, TRBD1 (6 bases). The CDR3 consists of 14 residues. Trimming cost V 7 bases and J 2 bases, with 15 bases left between them. Per the germline V gene, CDR1 is SGHKS and CDR2 is YYEKEE (reference sequence). The whole variable domain, filled in from reference TRBV5-5 and TRBJ1-1, reads DAGVTQSPTHLIKTRGQQVTLRCSPISGHKSVSWYQQVLGQGPQFIFQYYEKEERGRGNFPDRFSARQFPNYSSELNVNALLLGDSALYLCASRYRGANTEAFFGQGTRLTVV.

The V call is TRBV28, the J call TRBJ1-1; tentative D call: TRBD1 (5 bases). Germline assignment: CDR1 MDHEN and CDR2 SYDVKM. The CDR3 contains 13 residues. V shed 6 bases and J shed 10 bases, with 18 bases lying between them. CDR3 sequence reads: CASRSHGGSGAFF. For the CDR3, the DNA is TGTGCCAGCAGATCTCATGGGGGGTCTGGAGCTTTCTTT.

This chain uses TRBV5-1 with TRBJ2-7, with TRBD1 identical over 10 bases. CDR1 and CDR2 from the germline V gene are SGHRS and YFSETQ. CDR3 length: 15 residues. Trimming cost V 0 bases and J 1 base; bases outside gene matches: 1. The CDR3 nucleotides read TGCGCCAGCAGCTTGGGGACAGGGGGTTCCTACGAGCAGTACTTC. Its translation: CASSLGTGGSYEQYF. The complete variable domain, with remaining parts taken from reference TRBV5-1 and TRBJ2-7, reads KAGVTQTPRYLIKTRGQQVTLSCSPISGHRSVSWYQQTPGQGLQFLFEYFSETQRNKGNFPGRFSGRQFSNSRSEMNVSTLELGDSALYLCASSLGTGGSYEQYFGPGTRLTVT.

The CDR3 is CSVDPPGKTQYF. Here the CDR3 DNA reads TGCAGCGTTGACCCCCCCGGGAAGACCCAGTACTTC. This chain uses TRBV29-1 with TRBJ2-5, with D possibly TRBD2 on 5 matching bases. Germline assignment: CDR1 SQVTM and CDR2 ANQGSEA. V lost 3 bases, J lost 6 bases, and 11 bases lay in between. The CDR3 has 12 amino acids.

The chain carries TRBV6-5 and TRBJ2-1; 12 bases line up with TRBD2. V lost 6 bases and J lost 7; bases outside the gene matches: 1. CDR1 and CDR2 from the germline V gene are MNHEY and SVGAGI. The CDR3 is 13 amino acids. This CDR3 reads CASRTSGSNEQFF. The CDR3 bases are TGTGCCAGCAGGACTAGCGGGAGTAATGAGCAGTTCTTC.

This CDR3 reads CASSRTGLDEQYF. In DNA, the CDR3 is TGCGCCAGCAGCCGGACAGGGCTGGACGAGCAGTACTTC. V usage is TRBV4-3 and J usage is TRBJ2-7, with 8 nucleotides matching TRBD1. The V gene's germline CDR1 is LGHNA and CDR2 YSLEER. The CDR3 totals 13 residues. The trim removed 4 bases at V and 5 bases at J, leaving 4 bases unmatched.

The table lists this clone with a few counts. One junction end disagrees with the germline gene, perhaps due to a read error. CDR3 region: CASSYSSTLSEAQNYGYPF. The CDR3, as DNA: TGTGCCAGCAGTTACTCGTCAACGTTGTCAGAAGCTCAGAACTATGGCTACCCCTTC. V is TRBV6-7 and J is TRBJ1-2; D not resolved. TRBV6-7 is identified as an open reading frame with a role that is uncertain. The CDR3 loop spans 19 amino acids.

This chain joins TRBV6-8 and TRBJ2-5; 7 nucleotides match TRBD1. The V segment lost 6 bases and the J segment 4 bases; nucleotides outside the gene matches: 11. Germline V gene data show CDR1 as MNHGY and CDR2 as SAAAGT. CDR3 length: 15 amino acids. The CDR3 loop is CASRFYQGVGETQYF. DNA of the CDR3: TGTGCCAGCAGATTCTATCAGGGGGTGGGAGAGACCCAGTACTTC.

This clone occurred a few times. The chain links TRBV10-3 to TRBJ1-5; 7 nucleotides match TRBD1. The CDR3 length is 12 residues. With V trimmed by 6 bases and J by 5 bases, 1 base remained unmatched. CDR1 and CDR2 (germline): ENHRY, SYGVKD. The CDR3 DNA is TGTGCCATCAGGGGGACAGATCAGCCCCAGCATTTT. This translates into CAIRGTDQPQHF.

This chain uses TRBV10-3 with TRBJ1-4; 8 nucleotides agree with TRBD1. Trimming cost V 4 bases and J 4 bases; bases outside gene matches: 11. Looked up from germline, CDR1 is ENHRY and CDR2 is SYGVKD. This CDR3 comprises 17 residues. The chain's CDR3 is CAISAGGQRFGNEKLFF. DNA for the CDR3: TGTGCCATCAGTGCAGGGGGCCAACGGTTTGGTAATGAAAAACTGTTTTTT.